The T cell receptor (beta chain) under discussion was sequenced for a study of tumor-infiltrating lymphocytes in glioblastoma multiforme. The V segment lost 3 bases and the J segment 10 bases; nucleotides outside the gene matches: 8. The CDR3 has 13 amino acids. Germline V gives CDR1 SGHNT, CDR2 YENEEA. General observations from the study: The TCR and somatic mutation analysis included just one glioblastoma patient.

TCR beta libraries were built from RNA through three nested multiplex PCR rounds using modified ARM-PCR. TCRB cDNA was made from 0.5 ug total RNA. These TCRB libraries lack any described unique molecular identifiers. MiXCR, run by TCRdb on the multiplex PCR reads, gives a single entry per CDR3 protein. The data show approximately 15,000 distinct CDR3 sequences, with over 55% seen just once and roughly 52% held by the top ten. Notes on this clonotype: Antigen specificity is unknown.

This clonotype originated in a male donor with glioblastoma. Source material: brain tumor tissue. The V call is TRBV11-3, the J call TRBJ2-5; 7 nucleotides match TRBD2. The CDR3 DNA is TGTGCCAGCAGCTTCTCCCAGGGAGGGATCCAGTACTTC. Translated, it gives CASSFSQGGIQYF.